This T cell receptor beta chain was found in a study of OX40 agonist ivuxolimab in advanced cancers. Germline loops: CDR1 SGHRS, CDR2 YFSETQ. V lost 4 bases to trimming and J lost 4 bases, with 20 bases between them. The CDR3 is 16 residues long. Assay: immunoSEQ multiplex PCR; the TCRdb copy retains only in-frame clones and omits some. This sample has 55,000 to 65,000 clones; less than 95% occur once, and the top ten carry more than 13%. Source: CD4+ or CD8+ T cells sorted from blood, taken in a trial of the OX40 agonist ivuxolimab. The receptor comes from an adult with an advanced solid tumor such as melanoma, head and neck, liver or kidney cancer. This chain joins TRBV5-1 and TRBJ1-2; D is possibly TRBD1 (5 bases). CDR3 DNA sequence: TGCGCCAGCAGCGGAGGCCGGGACCAAGGGTCCTATGGCTACACCTTC. Translated: CASSGGRDQGSYGYTF.